The rows below give T cell receptor beta chains drawn from one sample of a study of T cell repertoires in ileal Crohn's disease. Method: immunoSEQ multiplex PCR; TCRdb's copy keeps in-frame clones and lacks some. The sample records roughly 14,000 clones, roughly 80% being singletons. Sequenced input: ileal tissue. The receptors originated from an adult with Crohn's disease. CDR3s include the opening cysteine and the closing phenylalanine or tryptophan. D genes are given only for firm matches. Not every row has a clone size; where given, it reads once, few, many or a size class.

size | D | J | V | DNA | CDR3
. | . | TRBJ1-2 | TRBV28 | TGTGCCAGCTCCTTACGGGTCCCTAACTATGGCTACACCTTC | CASSLRVPNYGYTF
few | . | TRBJ1-5 | TRBV19 | TGTGCCAGTACCCCCGGTAATCAGCCCCAGCATTTT | CASTPGNQPQHF
. | . | TRBJ2-7 | TRBV11-2 | TGTGCCAGCAGCTTTACAGGGTCCCCTACCTACGAGCAGTACTTC | CASSFTGSPTYEQYF
once | . | TRBJ1-2 | TRBV7-2 | TGTGCCAGCAGCTTACTACAGCCTGGCATCTATGGCTACACCTTC | CASSLLQPGIYGYTF
. | . | TRBJ1-5 | TRBV10-2 | TGCGCCAGCAGTGAGTCGGGAGGCAATCAGCCCCAGCATTTT | CASSESGGNQPQHF
. | . | TRBJ2-3 | TRBV5-8 | TGTGCCAGCAGTTATCTTCGGGGAAGCACAGATACGCAGTATTTT | CASSYLRGSTDTQYF
few | . | TRBJ1-2 | TRBV6-1 | TGTGCCAGCAGTGTCAGGGAAAGCTATGGCTACACCTTC | CASSVRESYGYTF
. | . | TRBJ1-1 | TRBV14 | TGTGCCAGCAGCCGGGCTTTAGGGGCGTACACTGAAGCTTTCTTT | CASSRALGAYTEAFF
. | TRBD1 | TRBJ1-2 | TRBV5-1 | TGCGCCAGCAGCTTAGGACAGGGTCATGGTGGCTACACCTTC | CASSLGQGHGGYTF
. | . | TRBJ1-2 | TRBV11-2 | TGTGCCAGCAGCTTAGCACAGGGTAGTGGCTACACCTTC | CASSLAQGSGYTF
few | . | TRBJ2-4 | TRBV19 | TGTGCCAGTAGTACAGGGACCAGGGGAAACATTCAGTACTTC | CASSTGTRGNIQYF
few | . | TRBJ2-1 | TRBV11-2 | TGTGCCAGCAGCCCTGGGACGACCGGGGGCTCCTACAATGAGCAGTTCTTC | CASSPGTTGGSYNEQFF
. | TRBD1 | TRBJ1-2 | TRBV7-3 | TGTGCCAGCAGCTTACAGGGGGGAGAGGCCAGAGATGGCTACACCTTC | CASSLQGGEARDGYTF
. | . | TRBJ2-1 | TRBV30 | TGTGCCTGGGGCAGATCAAGCTACAATGAGCAGTTCTTC | CAWGRSSYNEQFF
. | TRBD1 | TRBJ2-3 | TRBV6-5 | TGTGCCAGCAGGAACAGGGGGCGCAAAACAGATACGCAGTATTTT | CASRNRGRKTDTQYF
. | . | TRBJ1-1 | TRBV19 | TGTGCCAGTTTACCGGGAACGGGGAACACTGAAGCTTTCTTT | CASLPGTGNTEAFF
. | TRBD1 | TRBJ2-7 | TRBV6-5 | TGTGCCAGCAGGTCGACAGGGGGAGGCTACGAGCAGTACTTC | CASRSTGGGYEQYF
. | TRBD1 | TRBJ2-3 | TRBV9 | TGTGCCAGCAGCGTTGACAGGGGGGCAGATACGCAGTATTTT | CASSVDRGADTQYF
. | . | TRBJ1-2 | TRBV5-1 | TGCGCCAGCAGGGGCAACTCAGGGGTCGACTATGGCTACACCTTC | CASRGNSGVDYGYTF
once | . | TRBJ2-7 | TRBV6-6 | TGTGCCAGCAGTTTCTCAGAGTACGAGCAGTACTTC | CASSFSEYEQYF
. | TRBD1 | TRBJ2-7 | TRBV30 | TGTGCCTGGAGTCGTAGACAGGGCCCCAACGAGCAGTACTTC | CAWSRRQGPNEQYF
. | . | TRBJ2-7 | TRBV10-3 | TGTGCCATCTCCGACAGCTCCTACGAGCAGTACTTC | CAISDSSYEQYF
. | . | TRBJ1-1 | TRBV6-5 | TGTGCCAGTGGACGGACTATGAACACTGAAGCTTTCTTT | CASGRTMNTEAFF
. | TRBD2 | TRBJ2-7 | TRBV5-6 | TGTGCCAGCAGCCCCCTCGCTAGCGGGGTCCACGAGCAGTACTTC | CASSPLASGVHEQYF
. | . | TRBJ1-5 | TRBV5-4 | TGTGCCAGCAGCTGGGAAGACTATAGCAATCAGCCCCAGCATTTT | CASSWEDYSNQPQHF
. | . | TRBJ1-1 | TRBV30 | TGTGCCTGGAGCGCGAGGGGAGGAGCTTTCTTT | CAWSARGGAFF
. | . | TRBJ1-2 | TRBV29-1 | TGCAGCGTTGGGACACGAGCAAACTATGGCTACACCTTC | CSVGTRANYGYTF